Below, 5 T cell receptor beta chains from the same sample are listed, as sequenced in a study of T-cell memory formation after mild COVID-19. TCRdb processed the 5' RACE reads anew with MiXCR; each CDR3 protein has one entry. The sample lists some 45,000 distinct CDR3 sequences, roughly 27% occurring once. Input material: PBMCs or a T cell subset sorted from them (not recorded which). These receptors all come from a man younger than 35 who had mild COVID-19 (a few samples of this study predate the infection). Cell type and time point are not known.

This chain joins TRBV7-9 and TRBJ2-7; TRBD1 aligns across 9 bases. The germline V gene encodes CDR1 SEHNR and CDR2 FQNEAQ (reference sequence). V was clipped by 3 bases and J by 4 bases; unmatched bases: 10. The CDR3 is 16 amino acids. CDR3 region: CASSFQAGTGNYEQYV. The CDR3 region has the DNA TGTGCCAGCAGCTTTCAAGCCGGGACAGGGAATTACGAGCAGTACGTC.

About this clonotype: Relative to the germline gene, one junction end is altered; a read error may explain this. The gene calls are TRBV20-1 and TRBJ2-7; D remains unclear. The germline gives CDR1 DFQATT, CDR2 SNEGSKA (reference sequence). This CDR3 spans 13 amino acids. The DNA of the CDR3 is TGCAGTGCGAGAGGTCCGGGCCCCTACGAGCAGTACTTC. Translation: CSARGPGPYEQYF.

The sample holds many counts of this clonotype. The chain couples TRBV5-1 to TRBJ2-7; D gene unclear. The CDR3 is made up of 12 amino acids. Between the trimmed V and J ends, which lost 4 bases and 5 bases, there was a span of 10 bases. Germline CDR1 reads SGHRS; CDR2 reads YFSETQ. The DNA for the CDR3 is TGCGCCAGCAGCCCCAGATGCCACGAGCAGTACGTC. Its translation is CASSPRCHEQYV.

The CDR3 spells CASSLGKGTYEQYF. In DNA, the CDR3 is TGTGCCAGCAGCTTGGGGAAAGGAACCTACGAGCAGTACTTC. This chain uses TRBV5-6 with TRBJ2-7; D is ambiguous. Germline CDR1 is SGHDT and CDR2 is YYEEEE. The length of the CDR3 is 14 residues. Trimming took off 0 bases at V and 2 bases at J, with 9 bases between the two ends.

The chain links TRBV6-5 to TRBJ2-2; the D is unclear. CDR1 is MNHEY and CDR2 is SVGAGI in the germline V gene. This CDR3 spans 12 amino acids. Trimming took off 1 base at V and 7 bases at J, with 4 bases between the two ends. The CDR3 loop is CASSYWRGELFF. The CDR3 nucleotides are TGTGCCAGCAGTTACTGGCGCGGGGAGCTGTTTTTT.